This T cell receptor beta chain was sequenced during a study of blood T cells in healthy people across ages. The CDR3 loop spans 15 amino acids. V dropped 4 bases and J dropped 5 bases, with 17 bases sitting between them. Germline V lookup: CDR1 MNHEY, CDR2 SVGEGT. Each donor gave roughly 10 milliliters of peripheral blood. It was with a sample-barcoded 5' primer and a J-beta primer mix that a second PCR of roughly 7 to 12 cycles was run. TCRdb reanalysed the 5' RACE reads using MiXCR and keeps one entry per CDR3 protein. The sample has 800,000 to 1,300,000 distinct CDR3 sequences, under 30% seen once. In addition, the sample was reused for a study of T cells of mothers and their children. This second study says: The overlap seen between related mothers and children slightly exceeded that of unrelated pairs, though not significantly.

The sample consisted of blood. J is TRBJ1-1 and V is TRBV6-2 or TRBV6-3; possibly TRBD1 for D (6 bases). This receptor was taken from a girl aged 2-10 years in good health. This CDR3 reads CASSWVTGRRTEAFF. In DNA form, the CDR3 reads TGTGCCAGCAGTTGGGTAACAGGGCGGAGAACTGAAGCTTTCTTT.